This T cell receptor beta chain was recovered during a study of blood T cell repertoires in COVID-19. The CDR3 covers 15 residues. The V gene's germline CDR1 is SGDLS and CDR2 YYNGEE. V was cut by 3 bases and J by 7 bases, with 14 bases left in between. TCRdb keeps only in-frame clones here, not all; method: immunoSEQ multiplex PCR. The sample carries more than 95,000 clones, roughly four fifths recorded once. Sample: peripheral blood. The genes are TRBV9 and TRBJ1-6; D may be TRBD1 (5 bases). This receptor was identified in a woman older than 75 with active or convalescent COVID-19. CDR3 residues: CASSAAGGTNSPLHF. In DNA, the CDR3 is TGTGCCAGCAGCGCCGCTGGGGGGACCAATTCACCCCTCCACTTT.